This T cell receptor (beta chain) was sequenced in a study of cytomegalovirus exposure and HLA in healthy donors. A remark on this clone: Its target is unknown.

Amplification used 60 Vbeta primers and 13 Jbeta primers. In the source study's methods: In a later analysis, of tens of millions of unique beta chains, some 10 million appeared in at least two donors. The assay was immunoSEQ multiplex PCR, and TCRdb's table has in-frame clones only and misses some. V and J calls and clone size are those listed in that table; D and trimming were worked out from the DNA. This table holds 95,000 to 100,000 clones, roughly four fifths found once. Study observations and caveats: Trimming of TCR beta V- and J-genes showed a link, identified in a later analysis, to a missense DCLRE1C variant. Data from an earlier analysis indicated that most TCR beta V segments were productive either about 90% or about 30% of the time.

Unrecorded immune exposure was likely among donors, who were nominally healthy when sampled. V was trimmed by 3 bases and J by 2 bases, leaving 7 bases between them. CDR1 is LNHDA, CDR2 SQIVND, per germline (reference sequence). This CDR3 comprises 14 residues. The material sequenced was PBMCs. This clonotype was obtained from a female donor in good health and CMV-seropositive. This chain connects TRBV19 to TRBJ2-2, with D uncertain. The CDR3 DNA follows: TGTGCCAGTAGTATCAACAGTAACACCGGGGAGCTGTTTTTT. Residues: CASSINSNTGELFF.